What follows are 28 T cell receptor beta chains derived from one specimen sequenced in a study of cytomegalovirus exposure and HLA in healthy donors. Using immunoSEQ multiplex PCR, the repertoire was profiled, and TCRdb retains in-frame clones only, with some absent. The sample lists over 85,000 clones; roughly 89% were seen once. The sequencing input was PBMCs. The source of these receptors is a woman aged 18-30 years in good health and CMV-seronegative.

This chain links TRBV19 with TRBJ1-2; TRBD1 might be the D (5 bases). Germline V gene lookup returns CDR1 LNHDA and CDR2 SQIVND (reference sequence). The length of the CDR3 is 13 residues. Trimming pared 6 bases from V and 6 bases from J, leaving 14 bases between. The CDR3 loop is CASSSGLFHGYTF. The CDR3 DNA sequence: TGTGCCAGTAGCTCAGGGTTGTTCCATGGCTACACCTTC.

The V gene is TRBV11-3, the J gene TRBJ1-6; possible D gene TRBD1, 6 bases. This CDR3 is built from 15 residues. Germline V gene data show CDR1 as SGHNT and CDR2 as YENEEA. Trimming stripped 1 base from V and 7 bases from J, with 11 bases between. The CDR3 DNA is TGTGCCAGCAGCTTAGGTCAGGGGAACAATTCACCCCTCCACTTT. This translates into CASSLGQGNNSPLHF.

The chain carries TRBV18 and TRBJ2-7; possibly TRBD1 for D (6 bases). The CDR3 has 15 amino acids. The germline CDR1 and CDR2 sequences are KGHSH and LQKENI. Trimming pared 0 bases from V and 3 bases from J, leaving 12 bases between. The CDR3 DNA follows: TGTGCCAGCTCACCACCGGGAAGGGGGAACTACGAGCAGTACTTC. Translation: CASSPPGRGNYEQYF.

V usage is TRBV9 and J usage is TRBJ1-1, with 11 bases lining up with TRBD1. The CDR3 runs 14 residues. With 6 bases clipped from V and 5 bases from J, the junction kept 6 bases outside the gene matches. CDR1 SGDLS and CDR2 YYNGEE come from the germline V gene. CDR3 nucleotide sequence: TGTGCCAGCACCCGGACAGGGGGCTTGACTGAAGCTTTCTTT. Translating gives CASTRTGGLTEAFF.

This chain joins TRBV5-1 and TRBJ2-1, with TRBD2 identical over 9 bases. Germline assignment: CDR1 SGHRS and CDR2 YFSETQ. This CDR3 contains 16 residues. J lost 7 bases, V lost 4 bases, and 12 bases had no gene match. The CDR3 sequence: CASSLLIAGARNEQFF. DNA for the CDR3: TGCGCCAGCAGCCTACTAATAGCGGGAGCCCGGAATGAGCAGTTCTTC.

This clone appeared a single time. This chain connects TRBV29-1 to TRBJ1-1; D unresolved. The CDR3 runs 13 residues. Per germline, CDR1 SQVTM and CDR2 ANQGSEA. Trimming shortened V by 4 bases and J by 0 bases, and 9 bases separated the two germline ends. This CDR3 reads CSVALAMNTEAFF. CDR3 coding DNA: TGCAGCGTTGCATTGGCCATGAACACTGAAGCTTTCTTT.

This CDR3 reads CASSLGVLGGHDTQYF. CDR3 DNA: TGTGCCAGCAGCTTAGGGGTCCTAGGGGGCCACGATACGCAGTATTTT. This chain joins TRBV11-3 and TRBJ2-3; 7 bases are a match to TRBD1. Looked up from germline, CDR1 is SGHNT and CDR2 is YENEEA. There are 16 residues in the CDR3. The ends lost 1 base at V and 6 bases at J; junction bases unmatched: 10.

This rearrangement joins TRBV6-4 to TRBJ2-7; 13 bases are shared with TRBD2. V shed 0 bases, J shed 4 bases, and the junction held 6 bases outside the gene matches. Germline assignment: CDR1 MRHNA and CDR2 SNTAGT. The CDR3 runs to 17 residues. CDR3 sequence: CASSDSRLAGGPYEQYF. CDR3 DNA: TGTGCCAGCAGTGACTCACGACTAGCGGGAGGACCTTACGAGCAGTACTTC.

This chain joins TRBV10-1 and TRBJ2-7, with 12 bases matching TRBD2. The CDR3 extends over 15 amino acids. V trimming: 3 bases; J trimming: 11 bases; junction bases outside the gene matches: 11. Germline CDR1 and CDR2: WNHNN and SYGVQD (reference sequence). The CDR3 protein is CASSEEGALAGGEYF. The CDR3 DNA sequence: TGCGCCAGCAGTGAAGAAGGGGCACTAGCGGGGGGAGAGTACTTC.

This CDR3 reads CATSRDGRQNYQPQHF. The CDR3 bases are TGTGCCACCAGCAGAGATGGCAGACAGAATTATCAGCCCCAGCATTTT. V is TRBV15 and J is TRBJ1-5; tentative D call: TRBD1 (5 bases). V lost 0 bases, J lost 5 bases, and 14 bases lay in between. The CDR3 runs to 16 residues. Germline V lookup: CDR1 LNHNV, CDR2 YYDKDF (reference sequence). The whole variable domain, remainder taken from reference TRBV15 and TRBJ1-5, is DAMVIQNPRYQVTQFGKPVTLSCSQTLNHNVMYWYQQKSSQAPKLLFHYYDKDFNNEADTPDNFQSRRPNTSFCFLDIRSPGLGDTAMYLCATSRDGRQNYQPQHFGDGTRLSIL.

The chain joins TRBV2 to TRBJ2-7; 9 bases fit TRBD1. The junction had 7 bases not matched to a gene; V was cut back by 5 bases and J by 2 bases. CDR3 length equals 15 residues. Germline V gene data show CDR1 as SNHLY and CDR2 as FYNNEI. The CDR3 region is CASSTGGAGTYEQYF. CDR3 coding DNA: TGTGCCAGCAGTACAGGGGGCGCAGGGACCTACGAGCAGTACTTC.

This rearrangement joins TRBV5-1 to TRBJ1-3; D remains unclear. The length of the CDR3 is 15 residues. V was pared by 1 base and J by 0 bases, with 8 bases between. Germline V gives CDR1 SGHRS, CDR2 YFSETQ. This CDR3 is CASSLTALSGNTIYF. CDR3 bases: TGCGCCAGCAGCTTGACAGCTCTCTCTGGAAACACCATATATTTT.

This clone has only a few counts. The junction shows a germline mismatch at one end, possibly a read error. The chain recombines TRBV7-7 with TRBJ2-1; 7 bases agree with TRBD2. The CDR3 runs 14 residues. Germline CDR1 is SSHAT and CDR2 is FNYEAQ (reference sequence). The chain's CDR3 is CASSLNGGIDEQFF. The CDR3 coding sequence is TGTGCTAGCAGCCTTAACGGGGGGATTGATGAGCAGTTCTTC.

This chain uses TRBV6-5 with TRBJ1-2; 11 nucleotides align to TRBD1. V trimming: 6 bases; J trimming: 6 bases; junction bases outside the gene matches: 9. The V gene's germline CDR1 is MNHEY and CDR2 SVGAGI. This CDR3 contains 15 residues. CDR3 DNA sequence: TGTGCCAGCAGACCACCCGGACAGGGGGCGAATGGCTACACCTTC. Amino acid sequence: CASRPPGQGANGYTF.

This chain uses TRBV27 with TRBJ2-7; D might be TRBD2 (6 bases). Trimming shortened V by 6 bases and J by 0 bases, and 15 bases separated the two germline ends. This CDR3 spans 15 amino acids. The germline V gene encodes CDR1 MNHEY and CDR2 SMNVEV (reference sequence). The CDR3 sequence: CASRRDGSFSYEQYF. DNA for the CDR3: TGTGCCAGCAGAAGGGACGGGAGCTTCTCCTACGAGCAGTACTTC.

The chain carries TRBV4-3 and TRBJ1-2, with 8 bases lining up with TRBD1. From germline, CDR1 is LGHNA and CDR2 YSLEER. The CDR3 consists of 15 residues. The J segment lost 1 base and the V segment lost 4 bases, leaving 5 bases of the junction unmatched. Here the CDR3 reads CASSLRDRHNYGYTF. As DNA, the CDR3 is TGCGCCAGCAGCCTCCGGGACAGGCATAACTATGGCTACACCTTC.

This chain uses TRBV11-2 with TRBJ2-7, with a possible D match to TRBD2 (6 bases). The CDR3 runs 14 residues. V was shortened by 5 bases and J by 8 bases, with 19 bases between the two germline ends. Germline V gene lookup returns CDR1 SGHAT and CDR2 FQNNGV. The CDR3 sequence is CASSPVGGISKQYF. For the CDR3, the DNA is TGTGCCAGCAGCCCCGTGGGAGGTATATCGAAGCAGTACTTC.

This chain uses TRBV10-3 with TRBJ1-5; tentative D call: TRBD1 (6 bases). This CDR3 has 15 residues. V lost 6 bases and J lost 6, with 18 bases in between. CDR1 ENHRY and CDR2 SYGVKD come from the germline V gene. CDR3: CAISVDRDKAQPQHF. The CDR3 DNA sequence: TGTGCCATCAGCGTGGACAGAGATAAAGCTCAGCCCCAGCATTTT.

This chain connects TRBV5-6 to TRBJ1-1, with D tentatively TRBD1 (6 bases). This CDR3 is built from 12 residues. V was cut by 0 bases and J by 8 bases, with 8 bases left in between. The V gene's germline CDR1 is SGHDT and CDR2 YYEEEE. The DNA for the CDR3 is TGTGCCAGCAGCTTGGCCGACAGGGAAGCTTTCTTT. It codes for CASSLADREAFF.

The rearrangement uses TRBV6-5 and TRBJ2-1; 7 bases fit TRBD2. Germline-derived CDR1 and CDR2 are MNHEY and SVGAGI. V lost 4 bases, J lost 3 bases, and 0 bases stayed unmatched. CDR3 length: 13 amino acids. The CDR3 spells CASSWDYYNEQFF. As DNA, the CDR3 is TGTGCCAGCAGTTGGGACTACTACAATGAGCAGTTCTTC.

This chain joins TRBV11-3 and TRBJ2-7; 8 bases are shared with TRBD1. Germline trimming cut 1 base from V and 0 bases from J; bases unmatched to any gene: 2. The CDR3 extends over 15 amino acids. Germline V CDR1 and CDR2: SGHNT, YENEEA. CDR3: CASSLGTGGSYEQYF. The DNA of the CDR3 is TGTGCCAGCAGCTTAGGAACAGGGGGCTCCTACGAGCAGTACTTC. The whole variable domain, remainder taken from reference TRBV11-3 and TRBJ2-7, is EAGVVQSPRYKIIEKKQPVAFWCNPISGHNTLYWYLQNLGQGPELLIRYENEEAVDDSQLPKDRFSAERLKGVDSTLKIQPAELGDSAVYLCASSLGTGGSYEQYFGPGTRLTVT.

The chain has TRBV7-2 and TRBJ2-7; 14 bases line up with TRBD2. CDR3 size: 17 residues. Per the germline V gene, CDR1 is SGHTA and CDR2 is FQGNSA. V was pared by 5 bases and J by 3 bases, with 9 bases of the junction left unmatched. Here the CDR3 DNA reads TGTGCCAGCAGCCCCGGGACTAGCGGGAGCCCCAGCTACGAGCAGTACTTC. Translated, it gives CASSPGTSGSPSYEQYF.

This clone came up once. The gene calls are TRBV25-1 and TRBJ2-7; D might be TRBD1 (5 bases). The CDR3 loop spans 18 amino acids. The germline V gene has CDR1 MGHDK and CDR2 SYGVNS. V lost 0 bases, J lost 3 bases, and 21 bases lay in between. CDR3 protein: CASSEYFPQETEDYEQYF. CDR3 bases: TGTGCCAGCAGTGAATATTTCCCCCAGGAGACAGAAGACTACGAGCAGTACTTC.

CDR3: CASSPLQVLFEKLFF. CDR3 DNA: TGTGCCAGTAGCCCCCTGCAGGTCCTGTTTGAAAAACTGTTTTTT. The chain employs TRBV19 and TRBJ1-4; D unresolved. V lost 6 bases and J lost 7, with 18 bases in between. This CDR3 region has 15 residues. Per the germline V gene, CDR1 is LNHDA and CDR2 is SQIVND (reference sequence).

This chain's CDR3 is CASSPMAGVSYEQYF. CDR3 nucleotides: TGTGCCAGCTCACCAATGGCAGGGGTTTCCTACGAGCAGTACTTC. V usage is TRBV18 and J usage is TRBJ2-7; the D gene is possibly TRBD1 (6 bases). Germline CDR1 reads KGHSH; CDR2 reads LQKENI. Trimming took 2 bases from V and 1 from J, leaving 12 bases between them. This CDR3 spans 15 amino acids.

The chain recombines TRBV27 with TRBJ2-2; 11 nucleotides align to TRBD2. The CDR3 runs to 17 residues. J lost 6 bases, V lost 3 bases, and 9 bases had no gene match. The germline V gene encodes CDR1 MNHEY and CDR2 SMNVEV (reference sequence). The CDR3 spells CASSFGTSGVIAGELFF. CDR3 bases: TGTGCCAGCAGTTTTGGGACTAGCGGCGTCATTGCCGGGGAGCTGTTTTTT.

The CDR3 nucleotides read TGCGCCAGCAGCTTGGGCCCGCAAGGGGATGAAGCTTTCTTT. Protein sequence: CASSLGPQGDEAFF. The rearrangement links TRBV5-1 to TRBJ1-1, with D perhaps TRBD1 (5 bases). The germline V gene encodes CDR1 SGHRS and CDR2 YFSETQ. With 0 bases removed from V and 7 bases from J, the gap between germline ends came to 13 bases. The CDR3 is 14 amino acids.

The chain uses TRBV5-4 and TRBJ1-2, with D possibly matching TRBD1 (5 bases). This CDR3 is 14 amino acids long. The V end lost 4 bases, the J end lost 0 bases, and 10 bases lay between the germline ends. Germline loops: CDR1 SGHNT, CDR2 YYREEE (reference sequence). CDR3 DNA sequence: TGTGCCAGCAGCCAGCTACAGGCTAACTATGGCTACACCTTC. It encodes CASSQLQANYGYTF.